These 10 T cell receptor beta chains share one sample of origin, sequenced in a study of vaccination and CD4 T cells after COVID-19. Treatment defined: approximately 11-day PBMC culture with coronavirus spike peptide pools or control peptides (ViraFEST assay). The assay that was used to sequence DNA from cultured CD4+ T cells was the Oncomine TCR Beta short-read assay. TCRdb called the PCR reads again in MiXCR, with one record for every CDR3 protein. The profile shows approximately 25,000 distinct CDR3 sequences, approximately 56% of them singletons. These TCRs are of unknown antigen specificity. Material: CD4+ T cells from blood, cultured in vitro. These TCRs come from a human donor who had recovered from COVID-19.

CDR3 sequence reads: CASSNRDPIMPQHF. In DNA, the CDR3 is TGTGCCAGTAGTAATAGGGACCCCATCATGCCCCAGCATTTT. The V gene is TRBV19, the J gene TRBJ1-5; D is perhaps TRBD1 (5 bases). This CDR3 is built from 14 residues. The V and J ends lost 4 bases and 9 bases respectively, with 16 bases between them. Germline CDR1 and CDR2: LNHDA and SQIVND (reference sequence).

The chain combines TRBV27 with TRBJ2-5, with a possible D match to TRBD1 (5 bases). This CDR3 contains 13 residues. Deletions cut 2 bases from V and 8 bases from J, with 12 bases between. In germline, CDR1 is MNHEY, CDR2 SMNVEV (reference sequence). The CDR3: CASSLEQAQTQYF. In nucleotides, the CDR3 is TGTGCCAGCAGTTTAGAACAGGCTCAAACCCAGTACTTC.

This clonotype was detected only a few times. V is TRBV6-2 or TRBV6-3 and J is TRBJ2-5; 7 bases map to TRBD2. With V trimmed by 2 bases and J by 6 bases, 18 bases remained unmatched. There are 18 residues in the CDR3. Per germline, CDR1 MNHEY and CDR2 SVGEGT. This chain's CDR3 is CASSYTKKFGGGEQTQYF. Here the CDR3 DNA reads TGTGCCAGCAGTTACACTAAGAAATTCGGGGGAGGGGAACAGACCCAGTACTTC.

V and J are TRBV25-1 and TRBJ1-1, with no clear D. Germline CDR1 is MGHDK and CDR2 is SYGVNS. This CDR3 region has 12 residues. V was shortened by 4 bases and J by 10 bases, with 13 bases between the two germline ends. This CDR3 reads CASSGPLPRAFF. CDR3 DNA sequence: TGTGCCAGCAGTGGCCCACTCCCAAGAGCTTTCTTT.

This clonotype occurred a few times. The chain joins TRBV6-1 to TRBJ1-2; possibly TRBD1 for D (5 bases). The V end lost 6 bases, the J end lost 2 bases, and 22 bases lay between the germline ends. Germline V lookup: CDR1 MNHNS, CDR2 SASEGT. This CDR3 has 17 residues. CDR3 sequence reads: CASRETYWHTGNYGYTF. CDR3 bases: TGTGCCAGCAGAGAAACGTACTGGCACACAGGAAACTATGGCTACACCTTC.

This clonotype was seen only a few times. The chain has TRBV2 and TRBJ1-5; D is undetermined. CDR3 length: 14 amino acids. Trimming took 5 bases from V and 0 from J, leaving 8 bases between them. The germline gives CDR1 SNHLY, CDR2 FYNNEI. The CDR3 DNA reads as TGTGCCAGCAGTAGGAGGGATAGCAATCAGCCCCAGCATTTT. Translating it yields CASSRRDSNQPQHF.

This clonotype has a handful of counts. V and J are TRBV24-1 and TRBJ2-3; no firm D call. The CDR3 contains 13 residues. Germline lookup yields CDR1 KGHDR and CDR2 SFDVKD. Trimming cost V 8 bases and J 2 bases, with 10 bases left between them. CDR3 DNA sequence: TGTGCCACCACAACGGCTCACACAGATACGCAGTATTTT. Amino acids: CATTTAHTDTQYF.

V is TRBV28 and J is TRBJ2-7; D may be TRBD2 (7 bases). V was shortened by 6 bases and J by 3 bases, with 18 bases between the two germline ends. The CDR3 has 15 residues. Germline values: CDR1 MDHEN, CDR2 SYDVKM. The CDR3 here is CASRSQGGGDYEQYF. The CDR3 bases are TGTGCCAGCAGGTCACAGGGTGGGGGGGACTACGAGCAGTACTTC.

There are a few counts of this clonotype. The V and J genes are TRBV19 and TRBJ1-5; a weak D match, TRBD1 (6 bases). This CDR3 region has 14 residues. The germline V gene has CDR1 LNHDA and CDR2 SQIVND (reference sequence). V was shortened by 6 bases and J by 3 bases, with 12 bases between the two germline ends. The CDR3 spells CASRNRDNNQPQHF. The CDR3 DNA reads as TGTGCCAGTAGGAACCGGGACAACAATCAGCCCCAGCATTTT.

This clonotype has only one observation. The chain joins TRBV20-1 to TRBJ1-5; D may be TRBD1 (6 bases). The V and J ends lost 2 bases and 3 bases respectively, with 11 bases between them. CDR1 DFQATT and CDR2 SNEGSKA come from the germline V gene (reference sequence). The CDR3 extends over 14 amino acids. The CDR3 region is CSARQGRNNQPQHF. The CDR3 bases are TGCAGTGCTAGACAGGGGCGAAACAATCAGCCCCAGCATTTT.